The present T cell receptor beta chain was sequenced within a study of T cells in Graves' hyperthyroidism and ophthalmopathy. This clonotype was detected many times. Its antigen is currently unknown. Fresh peripheral blood, approximately 10 ml, was the source of the PBMCs. Regions amplified from RNA transcripts were the TCR beta CDR3 regions. HTBI primers were used for first-round RT-PCR of the TCR CDR3. TCRdb redid the calling of the multiplex PCR reads with MiXCR, one entry per CDR3 protein. The sample records 400,000 or so distinct CDR3 sequences, around 13% being singletons. Study-level results: Ophthalmopathy got predicted by the model a median approximately 6.4 months before its onset.

Sequenced: blood. The receptor was isolated from a woman aged 25 to 39 with Graves' ophthalmopathy.

As DNA, the CDR3 is TGTGCCAGCAGTTACGGAAAGGGGAGCAATCAGCCCCAGCATTTT. Translated, it gives CASSYGKGSNQPQHF. V is TRBV27 and J is TRBJ1-5; TRBD1 might be the D (5 bases). The ends were cut back, 4 bases at V and 1 base at J, with 11 bases in the middle. Germline CDR1 and CDR2: MNHEY and SMNVEV (reference sequence). The CDR3 extends over 15 amino acids.